The present entry profiles one T cell receptor (beta chain) with its context. A read error may produce the germline difference seen at one junction end. Method: immunoSEQ multiplex PCR; TCRdb's copy keeps in-frame clones and lacks some. The sample consists of about 56,000 clones, around 87% of them appearing once. The data were obtained in a study of OX40 agonist ivuxolimab in advanced cancers. Overall study: All patients had ivuxolimab intravenously every 2 weeks at 0.01 to 10 mg/kg.

This receptor was taken from an adult with an advanced solid tumor such as melanoma, head and neck, liver or kidney cancer. Sequenced here: CD4+ or CD8+ T cells sorted from blood, sampled in a trial of the OX40 agonist ivuxolimab.

The DNA for the CDR3 is TGTGCTAGCAGCCCACGACAGGGTGGGGAGACCCAGTACTTC. Its translation: CASSPRQGGETQYF. The chain uses TRBV7-7 and TRBJ2-5; 7 positions agree with TRBD1. This CDR3 is built from 14 residues. The V gene's germline CDR1 is SSHAT and CDR2 FNYEAQ (reference sequence).